This T cell receptor beta chain was identified in a study of T cells in Graves' hyperthyroidism and ophthalmopathy. It was RNA transcripts that yielded the amplified TCR beta CDR3 regions. TCR CDR3 regions were first amplified by RT-PCR with HTBI primers. TCRdb called the multiplex PCR reads again in MiXCR, with one record for every CDR3 protein. The table has around 620,000 distinct CDR3 sequences, about a sixth seen once. The CDR3 spans 13 residues. CDR1 and CDR2 from the germline V gene are LNHDA and SQIVND (reference sequence). V lost 5 bases to trimming and J lost 4 bases, with 12 bases between them.

The chain recombines TRBV19 with TRBJ2-7; D is uncertain. The sequencing input was blood. The receptor was isolated from a woman aged 30 to 39 with Graves' hyperthyroidism. The CDR3 bases are TGTGCCAGTAGTTACGCCCGCAGATACGAGCAGTACTTC. Its translation is CASSYARRYEQYF.